The 32 T cell receptor beta chains in this list originate from one sample, sequenced in a study of identical twins. TCRdb used MiXCR to reprocess the 5' RACE reads, holding one entry per CDR3 protein. The sample consists of roughly 470,000 distinct CDR3 sequences, 13% to 15% of them appearing once. The sample was also linked to a second study, of yellow fever vaccine responses in identical twins.

The sequencing sample was made of CD4+ T cells sorted from blood. Receptor source: a woman between 18 and 29 years old in good health.

This clonotype was detected a few times. The chain employs TRBV7-2 and TRBJ2-1; 10 nucleotides agree with TRBD2. The CDR3 is 13 amino acids. Per germline, CDR1 SGHTA and CDR2 FQGNSA. V trimming: 5 bases; J trimming: 9 bases; junction bases outside the gene matches: 4. CDR3: CASSSWTSGEQFF. For the CDR3, the DNA is TGTGCCAGCAGCAGCTGGACTAGCGGTGAGCAGTTCTTC.

This clonotype has just one count. The rearrangement joins TRBV18 to TRBJ1-5; a possible D gene is TRBD1 (6 bases). Trimming stripped 3 bases from V and 3 bases from J, with 12 bases between. Germline values: CDR1 KGHSH, CDR2 LQKENI. This CDR3 is built from 15 residues. The DNA of the CDR3 is TGTGCCAGCTCACCTCAACGACAGGCCAATCAGCCCCAGCATTTT. Protein product: CASSPQRQANQPQHF.

This sequence joins TRBV6-2 or TRBV6-3 and TRBJ2-7; 8 bases match TRBD1. Trimming took 6 bases from V and 2 from J; bases not matched to a gene: 12. The germline V gene encodes CDR1 MNHEY and CDR2 SVGEGT. This CDR3 contains 16 residues. CDR3 sequence reads: CASSPLVPGQAYEQYF. The CDR3 coding sequence is TGTGCCAGCAGCCCCCTCGTTCCGGGACAGGCCTACGAGCAGTACTTC.

The chain joins TRBV7-2 to TRBJ2-7, with D unclear. The germline V and J ends were trimmed by 2 bases and 2 bases, with 10 bases remaining between them. Per germline, CDR1 SGHTA and CDR2 FQGNSA. The length of the CDR3 is 14 residues. The chain's CDR3 is CASSLSTTTYEQYF. The CDR3 DNA reads TGTGCCAGCAGCTTATCTACGACCACCTACGAGCAGTACTTC.

This clonotype occurred a few times. V usage is TRBV5-1 and J usage is TRBJ2-5, with D possibly TRBD1 on 6 matching bases. Trimming cost V 4 bases and J 5 bases, with 18 bases left between them. Germline V lookup: CDR1 SGHRS, CDR2 YFSETQ. The CDR3 runs 15 residues. CDR3 loop: CASSAGQRSWETQYF. The CDR3 bases are TGCGCCAGCAGCGCCGGACAGAGGTCGTGGGAGACCCAGTACTTC.

This clonotype came up once. This chain uses TRBV5-2 with TRBJ2-1; TRBD1 is the table's D call and was not checked against the DNA. TRBV5-2 is classified as a pseudogene. CDR3 length equals 14 residues. The CDR3 here is CASTPTGVRDEQFF. CDR3 bases: TGCGCCAGCACCCCGACAGGGGTGAGGGATGAGCAGTTCTTC.

The chain joins TRBV2 to TRBJ2-3; 11 nucleotides line up with TRBD2. The germline V gene has CDR1 SNHLY and CDR2 FYNNEI. Trimming took 7 bases from V and 4 from J; bases not matched to a gene: 13. The CDR3 contains 17 residues. CDR3 sequence (DNA): TGTGCCAGCATCCCTGATCCTAGCGGGGGGAGGGCAGATACGCAGTATTTT. This translates into CASIPDPSGGRADTQYF.

This rearrangement joins TRBV6-5 to TRBJ2-7, with 7 nucleotides matching TRBD1. There are 17 residues in the CDR3. CDR1 is MNHEY and CDR2 is SVGAGI in the germline V gene. Trimming cost V 6 bases and J 3 bases; bases outside gene matches: 17. The CDR3 region has the DNA TGTGCCAGCAGATTACGATTATTCGGGACAGCACACTACGAGCAGTACTTC. Translating it yields CASRLRLFGTAHYEQYF.

The chain joins TRBV5-1 to TRBJ2-2, with TRBD2 as a possible D gene (5 bases). The CDR3 has 15 amino acids. Germline lookup yields CDR1 SGHRS and CDR2 YFSETQ. With 2 bases removed from V and 1 base from J, the gap between germline ends came to 9 bases. This CDR3 reads CASSLRGQNTGELFF. The DNA of the CDR3 is TGCGCCAGCAGCTTACGAGGGCAGAACACCGGGGAGCTGTTTTTT.

This chain's CDR3 is CASSLYEKLFF. The CDR3, as DNA: TGTGCCAGCAGCTTATATGAAAAACTGTTTTTT. The chain recombines TRBV7-9 with TRBJ1-4; unclear D gene. The CDR3 is made up of 11 amino acids. Deletions cut 2 bases from V and 6 bases from J, with 1 base between. Germline values: CDR1 SEHNR, CDR2 FQNEAQ (reference sequence).

This clonotype was observed a handful of times. The V and J genes are TRBV7-9 and TRBJ2-7, with D hard to call. Looked up from germline, CDR1 is SEHNR and CDR2 is FQNEAQ (reference sequence). The ends were cut back, 11 bases at V and 0 bases at J, with 14 bases in the middle. The CDR3 totals 13 residues. The CDR3 nucleotides read TGTGCCGGACGGACGGGCAGCTCCTACGAGCAGTACTTC. Translating gives CAGRTGSSYEQYF.

This clonotype was detected a few times. The chain combines TRBV3-1 with TRBJ2-3; D is unresolved. Germline loops: CDR1 LGHDT, CDR2 YNNKEL (reference sequence). Between the trimmed V and J ends, which lost 11 bases and 1 base, there was a span of 10 bases. The CDR3 extends over 12 amino acids. Here the CDR3 reads CAVGRGTDTQYF. The CDR3 coding sequence is TGTGCCGTCGGACGGGGCACAGATACGCAGTATTTT.

This clonotype came up a few times. The rearrangement uses TRBV4-2 and TRBJ2-7; 10 nucleotides agree with TRBD2. With 4 bases clipped from V and 5 bases from J, the junction kept 14 bases outside the gene matches. CDR3 length: 17 amino acids. CDR1 and CDR2 from the germline V gene are LGHNA and YNFKEQ. In nucleotides, the CDR3 is TGTGCCAGCAGCCCGGGCGGAGGCCTAGCGGGAGAGGACGAGCAGTACTTC. Translation: CASSPGGGLAGEDEQYF.

V and J are TRBV7-9 and TRBJ2-2; D call uncertain. Germline CDR1 and CDR2: SEHNR and FQNEAQ (reference sequence). The CDR3 runs to 14 residues. The V and J ends lost 5 bases and 7 bases respectively, with 14 bases between them. DNA of the CDR3: TGTGCCAGCAGCGCAGGCCTCGACCACGGGGAGCTGTTTTTT. Translation gives CASSAGLDHGELFF. The whole variable domain, remainder taken from reference TRBV7-9 and TRBJ2-2, is DTGVSQNPRHKITKRGQNVTFRCDPISEHNRLYWYRQTLGQGPEFLTYFQNEAQLEKSRLLSDRFSAERPKGSFSTLEIQRTEQGDSAMYLCASSAGLDHGELFFGEGSRLTVL.

Ten or more counts support this clonotype. The rearrangement links TRBV6-1 to TRBJ1-1; D is perhaps TRBD1 (5 bases). This CDR3 spans 16 amino acids. CDR1 MNHNS and CDR2 SASEGT come from the germline V gene. The V gene lost 4 bases and the J gene lost 1 base, with 16 bases spanning the gap. CDR3 nucleotide sequence: TGTGCCAGCAGTGCGACGGCAGGTGGGGGGAACACTGAAGCTTTCTTT. Its translation: CASSATAGGGNTEAFF.

This clonotype was detected a few times. The V gene is TRBV28, the J gene TRBJ2-6; 7 bases are a match to TRBD2. Germline lookup yields CDR1 MDHEN and CDR2 SYDVKM. The CDR3 runs to 18 residues. Trimming took 4 bases from V and 1 from J; bases not matched to a gene: 10. The CDR3 bases are TGTGCCAGCAGTTCACTTGGCGGGAGCAAGTCTGGGGCCAACGTCCTGACTTTC. Encoded protein: CASSSLGGSKSGANVLTF.

The genes are TRBV19 and TRBJ2-2; tentative D call: TRBD2 (6 bases). The CDR3 extends over 13 amino acids. V shed 2 bases and J shed 7 bases, with 8 bases lying between them. CDR1 is LNHDA, CDR2 SQIVND, per germline (reference sequence). CDR3 residues: CASSITGGGELFF. The CDR3 DNA reads as TGTGCCAGTAGTATAACCGGGGGCGGGGAGCTGTTTTTT.

The chain carries TRBV20-1 and TRBJ2-1; D is perhaps TRBD2 (6 bases). Per germline, CDR1 DFQATT and CDR2 SNEGSKA (reference sequence). The CDR3 is 14 amino acids. Trimming took off 1 base at V and 0 bases at J, with 7 bases between the two ends. DNA of the CDR3: TGCAGTGCTAGAGTCGGGGGCTCCTACAATGAGCAGTTCTTC. As protein: CSARVGGSYNEQFF.

The rearrangement joins TRBV12-5 to TRBJ2-3; 7 bases align to TRBD1. The CDR3 covers 13 residues. Germline V gene data show CDR1 as LGHNT and CDR2 as FRNRAP. The ends lost 4 bases at V and 10 bases at J; junction bases unmatched: 8. Here the CDR3 DNA reads TGTGCTAGTGGTTCGCCAAAGGGGGCTGCGCAGTATTTT. Translated, it gives CASGSPKGAAQYF.

The table lists this clonotype with many counts. The V call is TRBV12-5, the J call TRBJ2-1; D remains unclear. From germline, CDR1 is LGHNT and CDR2 FRNRAP. The CDR3 is made up of 14 amino acids. Trimming left V 2 bases short and J 6 bases short, with 11 bases between. Here the CDR3 reads CASGLNIVSNEQFF. For the CDR3, the DNA is TGTGCTAGTGGTTTGAATATCGTAAGCAATGAGCAGTTCTTC.

CDR3 in DNA: TGTGCCAGCAGCTACCAGGGGAACGGAGAAAAACTGTTTTTT. Its protein is CASSYQGNGEKLFF. The chain joins TRBV7-9 to TRBJ1-4; weak D call: TRBD1 (6 bases). This CDR3 has 14 residues. Germline lookup yields CDR1 SEHNR and CDR2 FQNEAQ (reference sequence). Trimming took off 4 bases at V and 8 bases at J, with 14 bases between the two ends.

At least ten counts were recorded for this clonotype. The chain links TRBV7-2 to TRBJ2-1, with D maybe TRBD2 (6 bases). There are 14 residues in the CDR3. Between the trimmed V and J ends, which lost 2 bases and 10 bases, there was a span of 15 bases. CDR1 is SGHTA and CDR2 is FQGNSA in the germline V gene. The DNA for the CDR3 is TGTGCCAGCAGCTTACAGGAGGTTAGCGGAGAGCAGTTCTTC. It yields the protein CASSLQEVSGEQFF.

This clonotype was observed a few times. The chain links TRBV5-1 to TRBJ2-1, with D perhaps assigned TRBD1 or TRBD2 (6 bases each). The germline V gene encodes CDR1 SGHRS and CDR2 YFSETQ. The CDR3 contains 17 residues. Trimming removed 0 bases at V and 0 bases at J, with 13 bases between. The CDR3 region is CASSLEGGHGSYNEQFF. In DNA form, the CDR3 reads TGCGCCAGCAGCTTGGAGGGGGGACACGGCTCCTACAATGAGCAGTTCTTC. Looking up the rest from reference TRBV5-1 and TRBJ2-1 gives the full variable domain: KAGVTQTPRYLIKTRGQQVTLSCSPISGHRSVSWYQQTPGQGLQFLFEYFSETQRNKGNFPGRFSGRQFSNSRSEMNVSTLELGDSALYLCASSLEGGHGSYNEQFFGPGTRLTVL.

The chain joins TRBV6-1 to TRBJ1-1; TRBD1 matches at 7 bases. CDR1 and CDR2 from the germline V gene are MNHNS and SASEGT. The J segment lost 2 bases and the V segment lost 5 bases, leaving 8 bases of the junction unmatched. This CDR3 spans 15 amino acids. This CDR3 is CASSRPGTVNTEAFF. As DNA, the CDR3 is TGTGCCAGCAGTCGACCAGGGACAGTCAACACTGAAGCTTTCTTT.

This clonotype has a handful of counts. J is TRBJ2-3 and V is TRBV29-1; possible D gene TRBD1, 6 bases. CDR3 length: 15 amino acids. V was clipped by 1 base and J by 4 bases, with 15 bases between them. Per the germline V gene, CDR1 is SQVTM and CDR2 is ANQGSEA. This chain's CDR3 is CSVEAVSRGADTQYF. The DNA for the CDR3 is TGCAGCGTTGAAGCTGTTAGCAGGGGTGCAGATACGCAGTATTTT.

In its sample, this clonotype was seen a few times. The chain combines TRBV28 with TRBJ2-7, with 10 bases that match TRBD2. This CDR3 is built from 17 residues. V lost 5 bases to trimming and J lost 1 base; unmatched junction nucleotides: 11. Germline assignment: CDR1 MDHEN and CDR2 SYDVKM. In nucleotides, the CDR3 is TGTGCCAGCAGTCACTCCGGGCTAGCGGGAGATTCCTACGAGCAGTACTTC. Its protein is CASSHSGLAGDSYEQYF.

The chain links TRBV6-2 or TRBV6-3 to TRBJ2-1; perhaps D is TRBD1 or TRBD2 (5 bases each). CDR3 length: 14 amino acids. V lost 2 bases and J lost 7, with 12 bases in between. Germline lookup yields CDR1 MNHEY and CDR2 SVGEGT. CDR3: CASSYGGWGNEQFF. The CDR3 coding sequence is TGTGCCAGCAGTTACGGGGGTTGGGGGAATGAGCAGTTCTTC.

In this sample, this clonotype turned up a few times. V usage is TRBV3-1 and J usage is TRBJ2-1, with 9 nucleotides matching TRBD1. J gave up 3 bases and V 3 bases, and 6 bases lay outside the gene matches. The CDR3 covers 16 residues. CDR1 is LGHDT, CDR2 YNNKEL, per germline (reference sequence). CDR3 nucleotide sequence: TGTGCCAGCAGCCATTACAGGGGGCCCCTCTACAATGAGCAGTTCTTC. Amino acid sequence: CASSHYRGPLYNEQFF.

This clonotype was detected a few times. CDR3 sequence reads: CASSLGGDRVRQYF. CDR3 in DNA: TGTGCCAGCAGCCTTGGAGGGGACAGGGTAAGGCAGTACTTC. V and J are TRBV3-1 and TRBJ2-7; 9 nucleotides match TRBD1. From germline, CDR1 is LGHDT and CDR2 YNNKEL (reference sequence). V lost 4 bases to trimming and J lost 9 bases; unmatched junction nucleotides: 10. The CDR3 spans 14 residues.

This chain connects TRBV4-2 to TRBJ2-5; D possibly corresponds to TRBD2 (7 bases). From germline, CDR1 is LGHNA and CDR2 YNFKEQ. CDR3 length: 14 residues. Trimming took off 0 bases at V and 5 bases at J, with 10 bases between the two ends. CDR3 in DNA: TGTGCCAGCAGCCAAGATCGGGGGGCGGAGACCCAGTACTTC. This codes for CASSQDRGAETQYF.

V and J are TRBV20-1 and TRBJ2-1, with 9 bases fitting TRBD2. This CDR3 contains 16 residues. With 5 bases clipped from V and 6 bases from J, the junction kept 14 bases outside the gene matches. CDR1 is DFQATT and CDR2 is SNEGSKA in the germline V gene (reference sequence). CDR3 nucleotides: TGCAGTGCTCTAGCCCGACTAGCGGACCAGGGCAATGAGCAGTTCTTC. Translation gives CSALARLADQGNEQFF.

The CDR3 bases are TGCAGTGGCGAGACTAGCGGGGCCTACAATGAGCAGTTCTTC. Translated: CSGETSGAYNEQFF. The chain recombines TRBV20-1 with TRBJ2-1; 11 bases line up with TRBD2. There are 14 residues in the CDR3. Germline V CDR1 and CDR2: DFQATT, SNEGSKA (reference sequence). Trimming cost V 7 bases and J 2 bases; bases outside gene matches: 4.